Each of the 19 T cell receptor beta chains below was sequenced from the same sample in a study of blood T cell repertoires in COVID-19. Some clones are missing from TCRdb's copy, which holds only in-frame ones; the method was immunoSEQ multiplex PCR. Seen here are fewer than 350,000 clones, 87% observed once, and the top ten hold 6% to 7%. The sample was PBMCs or T cells enriched from blood (not recorded which). These TCRs come from a woman aged 40 to 55 who had recovered from COVID-19.

The CDR3, as DNA: TGTGCCAGCAGTACCCGGGACAGGGGGAAACTGTTTTTT. Protein product: CASSTRDRGKLFF. V and J are TRBV27 and TRBJ1-4; 11 bases align to TRBD1. V shed 5 bases and J 11 bases; nucleotides not matched to a gene: 4. Germline loops: CDR1 MNHEY, CDR2 SMNVEV (reference sequence). CDR3 length equals 13 residues. The entire variable domain, with the rest obtained from reference TRBV27 and TRBJ1-4, is as follows: EAQVTQNPRYLITVTGKKLTVTCSQNMNHEYMSWYRQDPGLGLRQIYYSMNVEVTDKGDVPEGYKVSRKEKRNFPLILESPSPNQTSLYFCASSTRDRGKLFFGSGTQLSVL.

This chain uses TRBV27 with TRBJ1-2; the match to TRBD1 covers 8 bases. The CDR3 spans 11 residues. Trimming removed 10 bases from V and 8 bases from J; junction bases left unmatched: 6. Germline values: CDR1 MNHEY, CDR2 SMNVEV (reference sequence). The CDR3 bases are TGTGCCACCAGGACAGGGCTCGGCTACACCTTC. As protein: CATRTGLGYTF.

This clone was counted a single time. V is TRBV29-1 and J is TRBJ2-1; TRBD2 agrees at 8 bases. Trimming removed 4 bases from V and 9 bases from J; junction bases left unmatched: 8. This CDR3 region has 13 residues. Germline V gene sequence: CDR1 SQVTM, CDR2 ANQGSEA. Here the CDR3 reads CSVVPPGRVEQFF. CDR3 DNA: TGCAGCGTTGTCCCCCCCGGGAGGGTTGAGCAGTTCTTC.

This clone was recorded once. The chain recombines TRBV6-5 with TRBJ2-1; 10 bases are a match to TRBD2. V dropped 10 bases and J dropped 5; count of bases not matched to a gene: 5. This CDR3 spans 13 amino acids. Germline V gives CDR1 MNHEY, CDR2 SVGAGI. The CDR3 DNA reads TGTGCCACCCGGACTAGCGGTAACAATGAGCAGTTCTTC. Translated, it gives CATRTSGNNEQFF.

This rearrangement joins TRBV15 to TRBJ1-2; 10 nucleotides agree with TRBD1. CDR3 length: 17 amino acids. Germline V CDR1 and CDR2: LNHNV, YYDKDF (reference sequence). Trimming took 3 bases from V and 6 from J; bases not matched to a gene: 13. The CDR3 region has the DNA TGTGCCACCAGCAGGGATTATAAGACAGGGGGCGCAGATGGCTACACCTTC. Protein: CATSRDYKTGGADGYTF.

This clone has just a few counts. This chain links TRBV9 with TRBJ1-1; TRBD1 matches at 8 bases. Germline-derived CDR1 and CDR2 are SGDLS and YYNGEE. The CDR3 extends over 14 amino acids. V dropped 5 bases and J dropped 6; count of bases not matched to a gene: 9. CDR3 residues: CASSWDRSPSEAFF. Written as DNA, the CDR3 is TGTGCCAGCAGTTGGGACAGGAGCCCCTCTGAAGCTTTCTTT.

This clone was counted a few times. This rearrangement joins TRBV5-4 to TRBJ2-7, with TRBD2 matching over 7 bases. Germline-derived CDR1 and CDR2 are SGHNT and YYREEE (reference sequence). Germline trimming cut 4 bases from V and 1 base from J; bases unmatched to any gene: 2. The CDR3 is 13 residues long. The chain's CDR3 is CASSTRESYEQYF. DNA for the CDR3: TGTGCCAGCAGCACGCGGGAGTCCTACGAGCAGTACTTC.

In this sample, this clone turned up once. V and J are TRBV7-9 and TRBJ2-5, with 8 bases fitting TRBD1. The CDR3 totals 14 residues. The V gene end was trimmed by 5 bases and the J gene end by 5 bases; junction bases not matched to a gene: 7. Germline V lookup: CDR1 SEHNR, CDR2 FQNEAQ (reference sequence). DNA for the CDR3: TGTGCCAGCAGCCTGACAGGGGTTCGGGAGACCCAGTACTTC. Translating it yields CASSLTGVRETQYF.

The rearrangement joins TRBV27 to TRBJ2-7, with TRBD2 identical over 14 bases. CDR1 is MNHEY, CDR2 SMNVEV, per germline (reference sequence). This CDR3 region has 16 residues. Trimming at V came to 1 base and at J to 5 bases, leaving 4 bases not matched to a gene. The chain's CDR3 is CASSLLGLAGVHEQYF. The DNA of the CDR3 is TGTGCCAGCAGTTTATTGGGACTAGCGGGAGTACACGAGCAGTACTTC.

Points on this clone: An end of the junction does not agree with germline; a read error may underlie this. The gene calls are TRBV6-1 and TRBJ1-3; D is perhaps TRBD1 (6 bases). CDR3 length equals 15 residues. The germline CDR1 and CDR2 sequences are MNHNS and SASEGT. CDR3 sequence reads: CASSEGGLGGNTIYF. The CDR3 DNA reads as TGTGCCAGCAGCGAAGGGGGGCTTGGAGGAAACACCATATATTTT.

The chain couples TRBV12-2 to TRBJ2-2; the table calls TRBD1, which could not be checked here. TRBV12-2 is listed as a pseudogene. The CDR3 spans 16 residues. The CDR3 is CASRFSPGQGDRELFF. Here the CDR3 DNA reads TGTGCAAGTCGCTTTTCCCCGGGACAGGGGGACCGGGAGCTGTTTTTT.

The chain employs TRBV11-2 and TRBJ2-7; D is perhaps TRBD2 (5 bases). Germline values: CDR1 SGHAT, CDR2 FQNNGV. V lost 1 base to trimming and J lost 6 bases, with 13 bases between them. The CDR3 runs to 14 residues. The CDR3 is CASSLARTGGEQYF. The CDR3 region has the DNA TGTGCCAGCAGCTTAGCGCGGACTGGTGGCGAGCAGTACTTC.

The V gene is TRBV7-6, the J gene TRBJ2-3; D is possibly TRBD2 (6 bases). This CDR3 contains 15 residues. The germline gives CDR1 SGHVS, CDR2 FNYEAQ. The V end lost 7 bases, the J end lost 3 bases, and 17 bases lay between the germline ends. DNA for the CDR3: TGTGCCAGCAAGGTTGGGGCGGAGGGGACAGATACGCAGTATTTT. This codes for CASKVGAEGTDTQYF.

The chain uses TRBV20-1 and TRBJ2-1, with 10 nucleotides matching TRBD2. Germline V gene data show CDR1 as DFQATT and CDR2 as SNEGSKA (reference sequence). Trimming cost V 3 bases and J 9 bases; bases outside gene matches: 8. CDR3 length equals 14 residues. This CDR3 is CSASSGTSVPEQFF. CDR3 nucleotides: TGCAGTGCTAGTTCCGGGACTAGCGTTCCTGAGCAGTTCTTC.

This rearrangement joins TRBV4-1 to TRBJ1-3; D ambiguous. V was trimmed by 2 bases and J by 0 bases, leaving 14 bases between them. CDR3 length equals 17 residues. CDR1 MGHRA and CDR2 YSYEKL come from the germline V gene. Here the CDR3 reads CASSQKQVANSGNTIYF. The CDR3 region has the DNA TGCGCCAGCAGCCAAAAGCAAGTTGCGAACTCTGGAAACACCATATATTTT.

V and J are TRBV18 and TRBJ2-1, with 11 nucleotides matching TRBD2. Germline trimming cut 5 bases from V and 6 bases from J; bases unmatched to any gene: 9. The CDR3 spans 16 residues. Germline V gene lookup returns CDR1 KGHSH and CDR2 LQKENI. In DNA, the CDR3 is TGTGCCAGCTCAACAAATAGCGGGAGGGCCGGCAATGAGCAGTTCTTC. Its protein is CASSTNSGRAGNEQFF.

V gene TRBV2 combines with J gene TRBJ2-4; 7 bases agree with TRBD2. V was clipped by 5 bases and J by 1 base; unmatched bases: 5. Germline CDR1 is SNHLY and CDR2 is FYNNEI. The length of the CDR3 is 15 residues. CDR3 DNA sequence: TGTGCCAGCAGTCTAGCGGTGAGGGCCAAAAACATTCAGTACTTC. It encodes CASSLAVRAKNIQYF.

V is TRBV19 and J is TRBJ1-1; possibly TRBD1 for D (5 bases). The germline V gene encodes CDR1 LNHDA and CDR2 SQIVND (reference sequence). The V end was cut by 1 base, the J end by 1 base, with 10 bases between. CDR3 length: 15 amino acids. The CDR3 is CASSIVGAWNTEAFF. CDR3 nucleotides: TGTGCCAGTAGTATAGTTGGGGCTTGGAACACTGAAGCTTTCTTT.

This clone was seen only once. The chain combines TRBV12-3 or TRBV12-4 with TRBJ2-7; D unresolved. There are 13 residues in the CDR3. V shed 3 bases and J shed 4 bases, with 10 bases lying between them. The DNA of the CDR3 is TGTGCCAGCAGTTTGGGCCCCATATACGAGCAGTACTTC. Residues: CASSLGPIYEQYF.